This T cell receptor (beta chain) was captured in a study of patients and donors after allogeneic stem cell transplantation. The V gene's germline CDR1 is SGHAT and CDR2 FQDESV (reference sequence). The CDR3 is 15 amino acids. V was pared by 4 bases and J by 4 bases, with 4 bases of the junction left unmatched. TCRdb passed the RT-PCR reads through MiXCR, listing each CDR3 protein once. Found here are some 150,000 distinct CDR3 sequences, 30% to 45% of them singletons; the top ten hold around 50%. Sequenced material: blood, either unsorted or a sorted T cell fraction (not recorded which). The V and J genes are TRBV11-1 and TRBJ2-3; 11 bases fit TRBD2. This clonotype was sampled from a human donor who was either an allogeneic HSCT recipient or a stem cell or donor lymphocyte infusion donor (not recorded which). It is not recorded whose cells these are; they may come from a transplant donor. For the CDR3, the DNA is TGTGCCAGCAGCTCTAGCGGGGGGATGTCAGATACGCAGTATTTT. The encoded protein is CASSSSGGMSDTQYF.